Shown below are 19 T cell receptor beta chains from a single sample sequenced in a study of shared clonotypes between healthy human individuals. TCRdb's copy holds only in-frame clones and misses some; the assay was immunoSEQ multiplex PCR. The sample contains a few million clones, about 93% of which appear only once. CD45RO-negative CD8 cells positively selected for CCR7 made up the naive population, which excluded terminally differentiated effector memory CD45RA+ cells. Sequencing was performed on naive CD8+ T cells from PBMCs. The receptors stem from a man between 18 and 35 years old in good health. Some clones in this sample may be carry-over from other donors' samples.

The chain recombines TRBV7-2 with TRBJ2-7, with a tentative D call TRBD2 (5 bases). CDR3 length: 12 residues. The ends were cut back, 4 bases at V and 3 bases at J, with 7 bases in the middle. Germline loops: CDR1 SGHTA, CDR2 FQGNSA. In nucleotides, the CDR3 is TGTGCCAGCAGCTCTGACTACTACGAGCAGTACTTC. Protein sequence: CASSSDYYEQYF.

This chain links TRBV5-1 with TRBJ2-3, with 9 bases lining up with TRBD2. With 4 bases clipped from V and 4 bases from J, the junction kept 7 bases outside the gene matches. Germline loops: CDR1 SGHRS, CDR2 YFSETQ. This CDR3 contains 15 residues. Written as DNA, the CDR3 is TGCGCCAGCAGCGGGGATAGCGGGAGAGCAGATACGCAGTATTTT. As protein: CASSGDSGRADTQYF.

This chain connects TRBV9 to TRBJ2-7, with TRBD1 matching over 7 bases. CDR1 and CDR2 from the germline V gene are SGDLS and YYNGEE. Trimming removed 3 bases from V and 9 bases from J; junction bases left unmatched: 9. This CDR3 has 13 amino acids. The CDR3 protein is CASSEGQGGGQYF. The CDR3 nucleotides read TGTGCCAGCAGCGAAGGGCAAGGGGGCGGGCAGTACTTC.

The V and J genes are TRBV5-1 and TRBJ2-1; 7 nucleotides match TRBD1. V dropped 3 bases and J dropped 0; count of bases not matched to a gene: 18. The CDR3 runs 20 residues. Germline V lookup: CDR1 SGHRS, CDR2 YFSETQ. The DNA of the CDR3 is TGCGCCAGCAGCTACTCCGGGACAGTGAGTTATGCGGGCTCCTACAATGAGCAGTTCTTC. Translation: CASSYSGTVSYAGSYNEQFF. Filled out from reference TRBV5-1 and TRBJ2-1, the complete variable domain reads KAGVTQTPRYLIKTRGQQVTLSCSPISGHRSVSWYQQTPGQGLQFLFEYFSETQRNKGNFPGRFSGRQFSNSRSEMNVSTLELGDSALYLCASSYSGTVSYAGSYNEQFFGPGTRLTVL.

Comments on this clone: Other DNA variants within this sample encode the same CDR3. The chain couples TRBV9 to TRBJ2-7; D not resolved. This CDR3 contains 13 residues. Trimming pared 0 bases from V and 3 bases from J, leaving 7 bases between. CDR1 and CDR2 (germline): SGDLS, YYNGEE. Here the CDR3 DNA reads TGTGCCAGCAGCGTAGGTGGTCTCTACGAGCAGTACTTC. It encodes CASSVGGLYEQYF.

V gene TRBV19 combines with J gene TRBJ1-2; TRBD1 agrees at 9 bases. This CDR3 has 15 amino acids. In germline, CDR1 is LNHDA, CDR2 SQIVND (reference sequence). The J segment lost 6 bases and the V segment lost 3 bases, leaving 8 bases of the junction unmatched. The CDR3 region has the DNA TGTGCCAGTAGTATCCCTCGGGACAGGGCCCATGGCTACACCTTC. It specifies CASSIPRDRAHGYTF.

For the CDR3, the DNA is TGTGCCAGCAGTTACCGGACAGGGGGCAATCAGCCCCAGCATTTT. Translating it yields CASSYRTGGNQPQHF. The chain employs TRBV6-5 and TRBJ1-5, with 9 bases aligning to TRBD1. With V trimmed by 2 bases and J by 2 bases, 1 base remained unmatched. CDR1 and CDR2 from the germline V gene are MNHEY and SVGAGI. CDR3 length equals 15 residues.

The chain combines TRBV7-3 with TRBJ2-3; either TRBD1 or TRBD2 may fit D (5 bases each). Trimming shortened V by 2 bases and J by 4 bases, and 13 bases separated the two germline ends. Germline CDR1 and CDR2: SGHTA and FQGTGA. CDR3 length: 15 amino acids. The CDR3 protein is CASSLLPLGPDTQYF. For the CDR3, the DNA is TGTGCCAGCAGCTTACTACCTCTGGGACCAGATACGCAGTATTTT.

Of note for this clone: This CDR3 is also generated by other DNA sequences in the sample. V and J are TRBV9 and TRBJ2-7; 7 nucleotides align to TRBD2. From germline, CDR1 is SGDLS and CDR2 YYNGEE. CDR3 length: 14 residues. V lost 0 bases, J lost 3 bases, and 3 bases stayed unmatched. The CDR3 is CASSVAGGGYEQYF. DNA of the CDR3: TGTGCCAGCAGCGTAGCCGGCGGGGGCTACGAGCAGTACTTC.

The CDR3 DNA sequence: TGTGCCAGCAGCTTGTGGGAAACAGGGCGAAACACCGGGGAGCTGTTTTTT. Translated, it gives CASSLWETGRNTGELFF. V and J are TRBV5-5 and TRBJ2-2; possible D gene TRBD1, 6 bases. This CDR3 is 17 amino acids long. Germline CDR1 reads SGHKS; CDR2 reads YYEKEE (reference sequence). With 1 base removed from V and 2 bases from J, the gap between germline ends came to 15 bases.

This rearrangement joins TRBV10-3 to TRBJ2-7, with 8 bases aligning to TRBD1. Germline CDR1 is ENHRY and CDR2 is SYGVKD. Trimming removed 0 bases from V and 4 bases from J; junction bases left unmatched: 5. The length of the CDR3 is 15 residues. In DNA form, the CDR3 reads TGTGCCATCAGTGAGTCTGGCCAGGGGGCTTACGAGCAGTACTTC. This translates into CAISESGQGAYEQYF.

The V call is TRBV6-6, the J call TRBJ2-2, with TRBD2 matching 11 bases. The CDR3 totals 16 residues. The germline gives CDR1 MNHNY, CDR2 SVGAGI (reference sequence). Trimming at V came to 2 bases and at J to 5 bases, leaving 4 bases not matched to a gene. The CDR3 loop reads CASSYNLAGGTGELFF. CDR3 coding DNA: TGTGCCAGCAGTTACAACCTAGCGGGAGGTACCGGGGAGCTGTTTTTT.

The rearrangement uses TRBV28 and TRBJ2-7, with D possibly matching TRBD2 (6 bases). This CDR3 spans 13 amino acids. Germline assignment: CDR1 MDHEN and CDR2 SYDVKM. Between the trimmed V and J ends, which lost 3 bases and 6 bases, there was a span of 12 bases. The CDR3 region has the DNA TGTGCCAGCAGTTTGTCGGAGGGAGTCGAGCAGTACTTC. It yields the protein CASSLSEGVEQYF.

The chain uses TRBV21-1 and TRBJ2-2; the D call in the table, TRBD2, was not verified against the DNA. TRBV21-1 has pseudogene status. This CDR3 comprises 18 residues. In DNA form, the CDR3 reads TGTGCCAGCAGCGCCCGATTTAGCGGGAGTGAGTGCACCGGGGAGCTGTTTTTT. Residues: CASSARFSGSECTGELFF.

The rearrangement joins TRBV18 to TRBJ1-1; D not certain. CDR1 KGHSH and CDR2 LQKENI come from the germline V gene. V dropped 3 bases and J dropped 5 bases, with 10 bases sitting between them. The CDR3 is 13 amino acids. CDR3 sequence reads: CASSPDGWTEAFF. The CDR3 nucleotides are TGTGCCAGCTCACCCGACGGGTGGACTGAAGCTTTCTTT. The full variable domain, completed using reference TRBV18 and TRBJ1-1, is NAGVMQNPRHLVRRRGQEARLRCSPMKGHSHVYWYRQLPEEGLKFMVYLQKENIIDESGMPKERFSAEFPKEGPSILRIQQVVRGDSAAYFCASSPDGWTEAFFGQGTRLTVV.

For the CDR3, the DNA is TGTGCCAGCAGTTGGGACAGGGGCTATGGCTACACCTTC. Protein sequence: CASSWDRGYGYTF. The genes are TRBV28 and TRBJ1-2; 10 bases fit TRBD1. CDR1 and CDR2 from the germline V gene are MDHEN and SYDVKM. CDR3 length equals 13 residues. Germline trimming cut 4 bases from V and 4 bases from J; bases unmatched to any gene: 0.

In the case of this clone: An end of the junction does not agree with germline; a read error may underlie this. This rearrangement joins TRBV5-6 to TRBJ2-2; D uncertain. Germline CDR1 reads SGHDT; CDR2 reads YYEEEE. The CDR3 has 16 amino acids. The CDR3 bases are TGTGCCAGCAGCTTGGGTATAGGGTGGAACGCCGGGGAGCTGTTTTTT. Residues: CASSLGIGWNAGELFF.

The rearrangement links TRBV9 to TRBJ1-1; D gene ambiguous. Germline CDR1 reads SGDLS; CDR2 reads YYNGEE. The ends were cut back, 2 bases at V and 3 bases at J, with 11 bases in the middle. The CDR3 consists of 14 residues. CDR3 in amino acids: CASSVSGQHTEAFF. DNA for the CDR3: TGTGCCAGCAGCGTGTCCGGCCAGCACACTGAAGCTTTCTTT.

V usage is TRBV20-1 and J usage is TRBJ1-2; D may be TRBD1 (5 bases). Trimming left V 2 bases short and J 10 bases short, with 11 bases between. The CDR3 is made up of 11 amino acids. CDR1 DFQATT and CDR2 SNEGSKA come from the germline V gene (reference sequence). CDR3 in amino acids: CSARSTGTYTF. In DNA form, the CDR3 reads TGCAGTGCTAGATCAACAGGTACCTACACCTTC.